The source of this T cell receptor beta chain is a study of blood T cell repertoires in COVID-19. Original analysis: Quantification of nucleated cells was approximated via reference gene primer amplification. Produced via immunoSEQ multiplex PCR; TCRdb's table is partial and in-frame only. That table supplies the V and J calls and clone size; D and trimming were determined from the DNA. Of some 180,000 clones listed, around 80% are singletons. Seattle enrolled patients during active infection and tracked them longitudinally. This CDR3 region has 12 residues. The V gene lost 3 bases and the J gene lost 3 bases, with 6 bases spanning the gap. Germline loops: CDR1 MNHNS, CDR2 SASEGT.

This chain uses TRBV6-1 with TRBJ2-7; no clear D. This sequence originates from a woman between 35 and 50 years old with COVID-19, enrolled during active disease. The sequenced sample was peripheral blood. CDR3 coding DNA: TGTGCCAGCAGTGACAGGTTCTACGAGCAGTACTTC. Its protein is CASSDRFYEQYF.